This T cell receptor beta chain was identified in a study of identical twins. This clonotype came up many times. Its antigen is currently unknown. TCRdb analysed the 5' RACE reads with MiXCR anew, one entry per CDR3 protein. The sample includes approximately 150,000 distinct CDR3 sequences, around 3.6% of them seen just once. Notes on the study in general: Those out-of-frame alpha sequences shared by twins showed an excess of low generation probability.

Healthy Caucasians alone served as donors. V lost 2 bases and J lost 6; bases outside the gene matches: 7. This CDR3 has 15 residues. Germline V gives CDR1 LGHNA, CDR2 YSLEER. This chain connects TRBV4-3 to TRBJ2-7; 10 bases line up with TRBD2. The clonotype originates from a young man in good health. The sample was memory T cells sorted from blood. CDR3 sequence: CASSQIAGGSSEQYF. The CDR3 coding sequence is TGCGCCAGCAGCCAAATAGCGGGAGGTTCATCCGAGCAGTACTTC.